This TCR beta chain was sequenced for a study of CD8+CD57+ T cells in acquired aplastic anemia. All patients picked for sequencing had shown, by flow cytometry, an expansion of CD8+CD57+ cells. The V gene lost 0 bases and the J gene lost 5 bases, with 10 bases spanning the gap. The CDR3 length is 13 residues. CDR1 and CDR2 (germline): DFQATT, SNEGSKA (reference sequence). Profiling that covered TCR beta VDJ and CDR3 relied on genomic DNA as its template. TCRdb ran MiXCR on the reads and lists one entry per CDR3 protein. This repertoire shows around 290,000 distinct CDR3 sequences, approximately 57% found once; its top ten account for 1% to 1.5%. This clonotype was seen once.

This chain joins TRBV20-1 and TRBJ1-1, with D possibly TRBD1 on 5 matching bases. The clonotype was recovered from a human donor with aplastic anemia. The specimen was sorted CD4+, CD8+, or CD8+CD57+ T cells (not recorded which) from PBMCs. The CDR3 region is CSARDRGETEAFF. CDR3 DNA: TGCAGTGCTAGAGATCGGGGGGAGACTGAAGCTTTCTTT.